These 30 T cell receptor beta chains came from one sample sequenced in a study of human T cells and chemical hapten exposure. TCRdb independently ran MiXCR on the RACE reads; one entry per CDR3 protein. The table lists 40,000 to 65,000 distinct CDR3 sequences, approximately 10% of them singletons, with approximately 2% in the top ten. Time point given: patch test 1, 2 weeks after DPC sensitization. Stated treatment: therapeutic diphenylcyclopropenone sensitization with weekly scalp DPC. Unfractionated whole blood was the source of the extracted total RNA. Sequenced material: whole blood, taken in connection with sensitization to the hapten diphenylcyclopropenone (DPC). The receptors were sampled from a woman aged 40 to 50 with alopecia areata. Some clones in this sample may be carry-over from other donors' samples.

This clonotype was recorded a few times. The rearrangement links TRBV2 to TRBJ2-4; 8 bases fit TRBD2. V lost 8 bases to trimming and J lost 6 bases; unmatched junction nucleotides: 3. This CDR3 contains 12 residues. CDR1 SNHLY and CDR2 FYNNEI come from the germline V gene. The CDR3 DNA is TGTGCCAGCCAGCGGGAGCGAAACATTCAGTACTTC. Protein: CASQRERNIQYF.

The chain links TRBV12-3 or TRBV12-4 to TRBJ2-1; possibly TRBD1 for D (5 bases). The CDR3 contains 14 residues. Trimming shortened V by 7 bases and J by 6 bases, and 16 bases separated the two germline ends. CDR3 nucleotides: TGTGCCAGCACCCCACAGGCCGACGGCAATGAGCAGTTCTTC. It is translated as CASTPQADGNEQFF.

The CDR3 coding sequence is TGTGCCAGCAGCCCGACAGTAGCCTACAATGAGCAGTTCTTC. It is translated as CASSPTVAYNEQFF. The chain has TRBV12-3 or TRBV12-4 and TRBJ2-1; TRBD1 might be the D (5 bases). Trimming took 6 bases from V and 2 from J, leaving 11 bases between them. The CDR3 covers 14 residues.

V and J are TRBV10-3 and TRBJ2-5; 12 bases map to TRBD2. This CDR3 contains 14 residues. With V trimmed by 8 bases and J by 3 bases, 4 bases remained unmatched. Germline V gives CDR1 ENHRY, CDR2 SYGVKD. The DNA of the CDR3 is TGTGCCATCGCGCTAGCGGGAGGGGAAGAGACCCAGTACTTC. This sequence encodes CAIALAGGEETQYF.

This clonotype was seen more than once but under ten times. The chain couples TRBV28 to TRBJ2-7; D possibly corresponds to TRBD1 (6 bases). Germline V gives CDR1 MDHEN, CDR2 SYDVKM. Trimming took off 4 bases at V and 4 bases at J, with 14 bases between the two ends. The CDR3 covers 14 residues. The CDR3 sequence: CASSWAGARYEQYF. CDR3 DNA sequence: TGTGCCAGCAGTTGGGCAGGGGCACGGTACGAGCAGTACTTC.

This clonotype was observed at least ten times. J is TRBJ2-2 and V is TRBV5-4; the match to TRBD1 covers 9 bases. This CDR3 contains 17 residues. With 0 bases clipped from V and 6 bases from J, the junction kept 9 bases outside the gene matches. Germline assignment: CDR1 SGHNT and CDR2 YYREEE (reference sequence). In DNA form, the CDR3 reads TGTGCCAGCAGCTTGGGATTAGGGACAGGGAATGCCGGGGAGCTGTTTTTT. This translates into CASSLGLGTGNAGELFF.

This clonotype was counted only a few times. The chain is built from TRBV28 and TRBJ2-7; weak D call: TRBD2 (7 bases). Trimming pared 6 bases from V and 3 bases from J, leaving 21 bases between. This CDR3 region has 16 residues. Per the germline V gene, CDR1 is MDHEN and CDR2 is SYDVKM. The CDR3, as DNA: TGTGCCAGCAGCCCCGGGGGGCCGAGACAGAACTACGAGCAGTACTTC. Protein product: CASSPGGPRQNYEQYF.

This clonotype was seen repeatedly, ten times or more. V usage is TRBV9 and J usage is TRBJ2-3; D is uncertain. CDR3 length equals 12 residues. V was trimmed by 0 bases and J by 5 bases, leaving 4 bases between them. Germline V gene sequence: CDR1 SGDLS, CDR2 YYNGEE. CDR3 region: CASSVGRDTQYF. The DNA for the CDR3 is TGTGCCAGCAGCGTAGGGAGAGATACGCAGTATTTT.

This clonotype has ten or more counts. The CDR3 nucleotides are TGTGCCAGCAGCTTCCCCAAGGTCACAGATACGCAGTATTTT. Translation gives CASSFPKVTDTQYF. The rearrangement uses TRBV11-2 and TRBJ2-3; D unresolved. The CDR3 is 14 amino acids. From germline, CDR1 is SGHAT and CDR2 FQNNGV. V lost 3 bases and J 2 bases, leaving 9 bases between the germline ends.

This clonotype was observed a handful of times. V is TRBV28 and J is TRBJ1-2, with TRBD1 matching over 10 bases. Germline-derived CDR1 and CDR2 are MDHEN and SYDVKM. Losses at the gene ends were 5 bases for V and 7 bases for J; bases not matched to a gene: 7. The CDR3 loop spans 14 amino acids. The CDR3: CASSHRDRGGGYTF. As DNA, the CDR3 is TGTGCCAGCAGTCACCGGGACAGGGGTGGTGGCTACACCTTC.

This clonotype was seen at least ten times. The V gene is TRBV7-9, the J gene TRBJ1-1; 9 bases fit TRBD1. The germline V gene encodes CDR1 SEHNR and CDR2 FQNEAQ (reference sequence). This CDR3 has 14 residues. Trimming at V came to 5 bases and at J to 5 bases, leaving 6 bases not matched to a gene. The CDR3 reads CASSRTGGVTEAFF. The CDR3 region has the DNA TGTGCCAGCAGCCGTACAGGGGGCGTGACTGAAGCTTTCTTT. The full variable domain, rest sourced from reference TRBV7-9 and TRBJ1-1, is DTGVSQNPRHKITKRGQNVTFRCDPISEHNRLYWYRQTLGQGPEFLTYFQNEAQLEKSRLLSDRFSAERPKGSFSTLEIQRTEQGDSAMYLCASSRTGGVTEAFFGQGTRLTVV.

This clonotype has a count of ten or more. The V gene is TRBV3-1, the J gene TRBJ1-4, with TRBD1 matching 12 bases. The CDR3 spans 18 residues. Unmatched junction bases numbered 11, after V lost 4 bases and J lost 5 bases. Germline V gene sequence: CDR1 LGHDT, CDR2 YNNKEL (reference sequence). CDR3 sequence (DNA): TGTGCCAGCAGCCCTTCCGGGACAGGGGGCGCGAAGAATGAAAAACTGTTTTTT. Protein sequence: CASSPSGTGGAKNEKLFF. The full variable domain, its missing parts supplied by reference TRBV3-1 and TRBJ1-4, is DTAVSQTPKYLVTQMGNDKSIKCEQNLGHDTMYWYKQDSKKFLKIMFSYNNKELIINETVPNRFSPKSPDKAHLNLHINSLELGDSAVYFCASSPSGTGGAKNEKLFFGSGTQLSVL.

This clonotype was observed a handful of times. The chain is built from TRBV28 and TRBJ2-7; D assignment may be TRBD1 or TRBD2 (5 bases each). Germline CDR1 and CDR2: MDHEN and SYDVKM. The CDR3 is 15 residues long. V was cut by 4 bases and J by 3 bases, with 16 bases left in between. The CDR3 DNA is TGTGCCAGCAGTTCTCCCGGGACCCTCGGCTACGAGCAGTACTTC. Translated: CASSSPGTLGYEQYF. Combining the CDR3 with reference TRBV28 and TRBJ2-7 gives the whole variable domain DVKVTQSSRYLVKRTGEKVFLECVQDMDHENMFWYRQDPGLGLRLIYFSYDVKMKEKGDIPEGYSVSREKKERFSLILESASTNQTSMYLCASSSPGTLGYEQYFGPGTRLTVT.

This clonotype has more than one count but fewer than ten. The V and J genes are TRBV9 and TRBJ2-5, with TRBD1 identical over 10 bases. Germline V gives CDR1 SGDLS, CDR2 YYNGEE. The CDR3 is made up of 15 amino acids. The V segment lost 0 bases and the J segment 2 bases; nucleotides outside the gene matches: 1. The DNA for the CDR3 is TGTGCCAGCAGCGTAGTGGACAGGGGGCAAGAGACCCAGTACTTC. This gives the protein CASSVVDRGQETQYF. The whole variable domain, remainder taken from reference TRBV9 and TRBJ2-5, is DSGVTQTPKHLITATGQRVTLRCSPRSGDLSVYWYQQSLDQGLQFLIQYYNGEERAKGNILERFSAQQFPDLHSELNLSSLELGDSALYFCASSVVDRGQETQYFGPGTRLLVL.

This clonotype was detected ten times or more. This chain uses TRBV27 with TRBJ1-1, with D maybe TRBD1 (5 bases). CDR1 and CDR2 from the germline V gene are MNHEY and SMNVEV (reference sequence). The CDR3 is 14 amino acids. V lost 3 bases, J lost 5 bases, and 13 bases lay in between. The CDR3 bases are TGTGCCAGCAGTTTCCGCAGGGTTAAAACTGAAGCTTTCTTT. Protein product: CASSFRRVKTEAFF.

This clonotype was seen repeatedly, ten times or more. J is TRBJ1-2 and V is TRBV10-2, with a possible D match to TRBD1 (6 bases). This CDR3 has 14 residues. V was trimmed by 4 bases and J by 4 bases, leaving 13 bases between them. Per germline, CDR1 WSHSY and CDR2 SAAADI. In DNA form, the CDR3 reads TGCGCCAGCAGTGCTTCCAGGGGAAGCTATGGCTACACCTTC. It specifies CASSASRGSYGYTF.

The table lists this clonotype with a few counts. CDR3 loop: CASSLMVQGTEAFF. The CDR3 DNA sequence: TGTGCCAGCAGCTTGATGGTACAGGGGACTGAAGCTTTCTTT. The V gene is TRBV7-9, the J gene TRBJ1-1; 7 bases match TRBD1. Germline V gene data show CDR1 as SEHNR and CDR2 as FQNEAQ (reference sequence). The CDR3 has 14 residues. V was pared by 3 bases and J by 5 bases, with 6 bases of the junction left unmatched.

This chain connects TRBV28 to TRBJ2-5; the D is unclear. The germline V and J ends were trimmed by 8 bases and 7 bases, with 20 bases remaining between them. The CDR3 consists of 14 residues. The germline V gene encodes CDR1 MDHEN and CDR2 SYDVKM. The CDR3 bases are TGTGCCAGCCCCTCCGAAGGGCCGGACGGGACCCAGTACTTC. Translated, it gives CASPSEGPDGTQYF.

There are a few counts of this clonotype. V gene TRBV10-2 combines with J gene TRBJ2-6; the D is unclear. V gave up 7 bases and J gave up 3 bases, with 16 bases separating them. The CDR3 spans 16 residues. Germline CDR1 reads WSHSY; CDR2 reads SAAADI. The CDR3, as DNA: TGCGCCAGCAATCGAGATCTGATGGGTGGGGCCAACGTCCTGACTTTC. Encoded protein: CASNRDLMGGANVLTF.

The chain has TRBV29-1 and TRBJ2-1, with D maybe TRBD1 (6 bases). This CDR3 comprises 14 residues. Per germline, CDR1 SQVTM and CDR2 ANQGSEA. Deletions cut 7 bases from V and 0 bases from J, with 13 bases between. DNA of the CDR3: TGCAGCGCGCGACAGGTAGCCTCCTACAATGAGCAGTTCTTC. It translates to CSARQVASYNEQFF.

This clonotype was seen a single time. The rearrangement joins TRBV20-1 to TRBJ2-7; tentative D call: TRBD2 (6 bases). V lost 0 bases, J lost 4 bases, and 13 bases lay in between. CDR3 length equals 14 residues. Germline V gene lookup returns CDR1 DFQATT and CDR2 SNEGSKA (reference sequence). This chain's CDR3 is CSARDMGRNYEQYF. CDR3 coding DNA: TGCAGTGCTAGAGATATGGGGAGGAATTACGAGCAGTACTTC.

V usage is TRBV7-2 and J usage is TRBJ2-7, with D tentatively TRBD1 (7 bases). V lost 1 base to trimming and J lost 3 bases, with 13 bases between them. Per the germline V gene, CDR1 is SGHTA and CDR2 is FQGNSA. This CDR3 contains 15 residues. This CDR3 is CASSLGPGGYYEQYF. In DNA, the CDR3 is TGTGCCAGCAGCTTAGGTCCAGGGGGGTACTACGAGCAGTACTTC.

The sample holds many counts of this clonotype. This chain joins TRBV10-3 and TRBJ1-6, with D tentatively TRBD1 (5 bases). The germline V gene has CDR1 ENHRY and CDR2 SYGVKD. Trimming took 2 bases from V and 7 from J, leaving 15 bases between them. CDR3 size: 16 residues. CDR3 amino acids: CAISEGVRGNNSPLHF. In DNA, the CDR3 is TGTGCCATCAGTGAGGGTGTTAGGGGAAACAATTCACCCCTCCACTTT.

A few counts support this clonotype. The chain carries TRBV9 and TRBJ2-1, with a weak D call TRBD2 (6 bases). The CDR3 totals 18 residues. CDR1 is SGDLS and CDR2 is YYNGEE in the germline V gene. V was trimmed by 0 bases and J by 3 bases, leaving 19 bases between them. The chain's CDR3 is CASSVVGRRDSHYNEQFF. CDR3 nucleotide sequence: TGTGCCAGCAGCGTAGTAGGTCGGAGGGACTCCCACTACAATGAGCAGTTCTTC.

This clonotype was observed many times. The CDR3 DNA reads as TGTGCCAGCAGCCAGAGGTGGGCAGGGGTAGGAACTGAAGCTTTCTTT. Translated, it gives CASSQRWAGVGTEAFF. V gene TRBV7-2 combines with J gene TRBJ1-1, with D possibly being TRBD1 (6 bases). V gave up 5 bases and J gave up 5 bases, with 21 bases separating them. The CDR3 covers 16 residues. Germline values: CDR1 SGHTA, CDR2 FQGNSA. The whole variable domain, filled in from reference TRBV7-2 and TRBJ1-1, reads GAGVSQSPSNKVTEKGKDVELRCDPISGHTALYWYRQSLGQGLEFLIYFQGNSAPDKSGLPSDRFSAERTGGSVSTLTIQRTQQEDSAVYLCASSQRWAGVGTEAFFGQGTRLTVV.

This clonotype was recorded at least ten times. The chain uses TRBV10-3 and TRBJ2-3; 10 nucleotides match TRBD1. The CDR3 length is 16 residues. V lost 6 bases to trimming and J lost 6 bases; unmatched junction nucleotides: 12. Germline V CDR1 and CDR2: ENHRY, SYGVKD. The CDR3 loop is CAIRDRDRGAQDTQYF. CDR3 DNA: TGTGCCATCAGGGATAGGGACAGGGGCGCCCAGGATACGCAGTATTTT.

The J gene is TRBJ1-3, the V gene TRBV7-8, with D possibly being TRBD1 (5 bases). CDR1 is SGHVS and CDR2 is FQNEAQ in the germline V gene. This CDR3 contains 14 residues. Deletions cut 3 bases from V and 6 bases from J, with 12 bases between. The CDR3 DNA is TGTGCCAGCAGCTTGGGAGGGGTTGAAAACACCATATATTTT. The encoded protein is CASSLGGVENTIYF.

For this clonotype: A junction boundary mismatches the germline segment, possibly from a read error. The rearrangement links TRBV11-2 to TRBJ2-1; 10 bases line up with TRBD1. This CDR3 spans 14 amino acids. Per the germline V gene, CDR1 is SGHAT and CDR2 is FQNNGV. The CDR3 DNA is TGTGCCAGCAACTTAGATTTTCGGACAGGGGGACAGTTCTTC. Protein product: CASNLDFRTGGQFF.

In DNA, the CDR3 is TGTGCCAGCAGTTTTGGTACGGGGGACTACGAGCAGTACTTC. Protein product: CASSFGTGDYEQYF. The chain recombines TRBV27 with TRBJ2-7, with D possibly being TRBD2 (6 bases). With 3 bases removed from V and 3 bases from J, the gap between germline ends came to 12 bases. The CDR3 length is 14 residues. CDR1 is MNHEY and CDR2 is SMNVEV in the germline V gene (reference sequence).

The chain couples TRBV20-1 to TRBJ2-6; D gene uncertain. CDR3 length: 13 residues. CDR1 is DFQATT, CDR2 SNEGSKA, per germline (reference sequence). Trimming left V 2 bases short and J 2 bases short, with 4 bases between. The CDR3 bases are TGCAGTGCTAGAAAGCCTGGGGCCAACGTCCTGACTTTC. Protein: CSARKPGANVLTF.